These 13 T cell receptor beta chains were sequenced from one sample in a study of cytomegalovirus exposure and HLA in healthy donors. 60 Vbeta and 13 Jbeta primers were used in PCR. TCRdb's copy holds only in-frame clones and misses some; the assay was immunoSEQ multiplex PCR. Among over 65,000 clones listed, approximately 81% were seen once. The specimen was PBMCs. All receptors derive from a woman aged 25 to 39 in good health and CMV-seropositive.

The chain's CDR3 is CATSRDGGLYEQYF. CDR3 bases: TGTGCCACCAGCAGAGATGGAGGCCTCTACGAGCAGTACTTC. The gene calls are TRBV15 and TRBJ2-7; a possible D gene is TRBD2 (5 bases). Germline V gene data show CDR1 as LNHNV and CDR2 as YYDKDF (reference sequence). This CDR3 contains 14 residues. Trimming stripped 0 bases from V and 3 bases from J, with 9 bases between.

V gene TRBV4-2 combines with J gene TRBJ1-2; weak D call: TRBD1 (5 bases). Germline V gene lookup returns CDR1 LGHNA and CDR2 YNFKEQ. The CDR3 sequence is 14 residues long. V was clipped by 0 bases and J by 4 bases, with 9 bases between them. The CDR3 DNA sequence: TGTGCCAGCAGCCAAGACAGGGTTGGCTATGGCTACACCTTC. Protein product: CASSQDRVGYGYTF.

This clone has a handful of counts. V is TRBV4-1 and J is TRBJ2-7; D gene unclear. Between the trimmed V and J ends, which lost 0 bases and 5 bases, there was a span of 8 bases. The germline gives CDR1 MGHRA, CDR2 YSYEKL. The CDR3 runs to 13 residues. CDR3 sequence: CASSQELGNEQYF. CDR3 sequence (DNA): TGCGCCAGCAGCCAAGAGTTGGGCAACGAGCAGTACTTC.

This clone was seen ten or more times. The chain employs TRBV10-3 and TRBJ2-1; 8 bases match TRBD2. The CDR3 is made up of 16 amino acids. Germline CDR1 reads ENHRY; CDR2 reads SYGVKD. J was trimmed by 7 bases and V by 3 bases; bases with no gene match: 11. The CDR3 loop is CAISDPLAASLNEQFF. The CDR3 DNA reads TGTGCCATCAGTGACCCACTAGCGGCGTCCTTGAATGAGCAGTTCTTC.

The count of this clone is one. The chain employs TRBV29-1 and TRBJ2-7, with 9 bases aligning to TRBD1. V dropped 7 bases and J dropped 2; count of bases not matched to a gene: 6. This CDR3 spans 13 amino acids. From germline, CDR1 is SQVTM and CDR2 ANQGSEA. The CDR3 sequence: CSARGTGPYEQYF. The DNA of the CDR3 is TGCAGCGCCAGGGGGACAGGGCCCTACGAGCAGTACTTC.

V gene TRBV28 combines with J gene TRBJ2-2; no clear D gene. The V gene lost 2 bases and the J gene lost 7 bases, with 5 bases spanning the gap. Germline V gene sequence: CDR1 MDHEN, CDR2 SYDVKM. This CDR3 spans 12 amino acids. The CDR3 is CASSLPSGELFF. CDR3 nucleotide sequence: TGTGCCAGCAGTTTACCCAGCGGGGAGCTGTTTTTT.

A single count supports this clone. The chain joins TRBV7-8 to TRBJ1-2; D might be TRBD1 (5 bases). Deletions cut 0 bases from V and 4 bases from J, with 9 bases between. The germline gives CDR1 SGHVS, CDR2 FQNEAQ. The CDR3 runs 14 residues. DNA of the CDR3: TGTGCCAGCAGCTTAGCCAGACAGAGCTATGGCTACACCTTC. It codes for CASSLARQSYGYTF.

The CDR3 sequence: CSVASLAIRTDTQYF. CDR3 in DNA: TGCAGCGTTGCAAGCCTAGCGATTCGAACGGATACGCAGTATTTT. The chain recombines TRBV29-1 with TRBJ2-3, with a weak D call TRBD2 (6 bases). Germline CDR1 reads SQVTM; CDR2 reads ANQGSEA. Trimming removed 4 bases at V and 6 bases at J, with 20 bases between. The CDR3 has 15 residues.

V gene TRBV5-1 combines with J gene TRBJ2-2, with 9 bases lining up with TRBD2. Germline CDR1 is SGHRS and CDR2 is YFSETQ. V lost 0 bases, J lost 2 bases, and 2 bases stayed unmatched. This CDR3 contains 16 residues. The CDR3 nucleotides read TGCGCCAGCAGCTTGGTACTAGCGGGTAACACCGGGGAGCTGTTTTTT. It specifies CASSLVLAGNTGELFF. Filled out from reference TRBV5-1 and TRBJ2-2, the complete variable domain reads KAGVTQTPRYLIKTRGQQVTLSCSPISGHRSVSWYQQTPGQGLQFLFEYFSETQRNKGNFPGRFSGRQFSNSRSEMNVSTLELGDSALYLCASSLVLAGNTGELFFGEGSRLTVL.

The gene calls are TRBV7-9 and TRBJ2-7; 7 bases line up with TRBD2. Germline assignment: CDR1 SEHNR and CDR2 FQNEAQ (reference sequence). V lost 5 bases to trimming and J lost 6 bases; unmatched junction nucleotides: 16. The CDR3 loop spans 16 amino acids. Written as DNA, the CDR3 is TGTGCCAGCAGCCCAGATTCACTAGCGATGATCTCCGAGCAGTACTTC. It is translated as CASSPDSLAMISEQYF.

This CDR3 reads CASTKVQQGLHFMNTEAFF. The CDR3 DNA reads as TGTGCCAGCACTAAAGTCCAACAGGGCCTCCACTTCATGAACACTGAAGCTTTCTTT. The rearrangement uses TRBV5-6 and TRBJ1-1, with a tentative D call TRBD1 (6 bases). The germline V gene has CDR1 SGHDT and CDR2 YYEEEE. Trimming removed 6 bases at V and 0 bases at J, with 27 bases between. This CDR3 is 19 amino acids long.

This sequence joins TRBV28 and TRBJ2-7; no definite D call. CDR3 size: 12 residues. Trimming left V 5 bases short and J 2 bases short, with 7 bases between. Germline V gives CDR1 MDHEN, CDR2 SYDVKM. This CDR3 is CASSLLAYEQYF. The CDR3 nucleotides read TGTGCCAGCAGTCTTCTCGCCTACGAGCAGTACTTC.

This clone was found once. The chain joins TRBV18 to TRBJ2-7, with 11 bases matching TRBD2. The CDR3 totals 16 residues. Germline lookup yields CDR1 KGHSH and CDR2 LQKENI. J was trimmed by 4 bases and V by 3 bases; bases with no gene match: 8. CDR3 sequence reads: CASSPGASGRMYEQYF. As DNA, the CDR3 is TGTGCCAGCTCACCTGGAGCTAGCGGGAGGATGTACGAGCAGTACTTC.